The clone carrying this TCR beta chain was picked up many times. Its target is not known. V lost 0 bases and J 2 bases, leaving 5 bases between the germline ends. Germline V gives CDR1 SGHDT, CDR2 YYEEEE. This CDR3 has 13 amino acids. TCR beta VDJ and CDR3 were profiled, and genomic DNA was the template. TCRdb itself ran the reads through MiXCR, one entry per CDR3 protein. The profile shows about 110,000 distinct CDR3 sequences, approximately 49% of them singletons. This record belongs to a study of CD8+CD57+ T cells in acquired aplastic anemia. Looking at the study overall: DNA from sorted CD4+ and CD8+ cells averaged approximately 3.5 ug. Healthy-donor CD4+ cells averaged roughly 10.8 million reads. Broader study findings: Patient and control CD8+ Simpson's diversity was not significantly different. There were 25 to 30 CD8+ CDR3 sequences that occurred in both patients and controls.

The sample consisted of sorted CD4+, CD8+, or CD8+CD57+ T cells (not recorded which) from PBMCs. This clonotype originated in a human donor in good health, serving as a control. The V call is TRBV5-6, the J call TRBJ1-2; D call uncertain. CDR3: CASSLEGNYGYTF. Here the CDR3 DNA reads TGTGCCAGCAGCTTGGAAGGGAACTATGGCTACACCTTC. Drawing the rest from reference TRBV5-6 and TRBJ1-2, the complete variable domain is DAGVTQSPTHLIKTRGQQVTLRCSPKSGHDTVSWYQQALGQGPQFIFQYYEEEERQRGNFPDRFSGHQFPNYSSELNVNALLLGDSALYLCASSLEGNYGYTFGSGTRLTVV.